This TCR beta chain was found in a study of T cells in Graves' hyperthyroidism and ophthalmopathy. Study in general: Peripheral blood was obtained at initial diagnosis, preceding any treatment. Study-wide points: Peripheral blood also featured most of the thyroid clonotypes expanded above 0.001.

This clonotype was observed at least ten times. What it recognizes is unknown. TCR beta CDR3 regions were amplified from RNA transcripts. The HTBI primer set was used in a first-round RT-PCR of the TCR CDR3. TCRdb itself ran the multiplex PCR reads through MiXCR, one entry per CDR3 protein. The table shows some 700,000 distinct CDR3 sequences, with roughly a sixth occurring only once. Diagnosis relied on clinical symptoms, serum thyroxine and TRAb, thyroid ultrasound and orbital computed tomography. The germline gives CDR1 GTSNPN, CDR2 SVGIG (reference sequence). V lost 0 bases and J 5 bases, leaving 10 bases between the germline ends. CDR3 size: 14 residues.

Input material: blood. The rearrangement links TRBV30 to TRBJ2-2; tentative D call: TRBD2 (6 bases). This TCR came from a man aged 50-59 years with Graves' hyperthyroidism. CDR3 sequence: CAWSVTGGTGELFF. The CDR3 bases are TGTGCCTGGAGTGTAACAGGAGGGACCGGGGAGCTGTTTTTT.